The next 30 T cell receptor beta chains were all read from a single sample in a study of shared clonotypes between healthy human individuals. Selected positively for CCR7 and CD45RO-negative, naive CD8 cells excluded terminally differentiated effector memory CD45RA+ cells. Sequenced by immunoSEQ multiplex PCR; TCRdb stores in-frame clones only, minus some. The sample lists around 600,000 clones, 98% occurring once. The sample was naive CD8+ T cells sorted from blood. Receptors originate from a man aged 25-40 years in good health.

This chain uses TRBV28 with TRBJ2-3; 15 positions match TRBD2. The V segment lost 4 bases and the J segment 6 bases; nucleotides outside the gene matches: 2. This CDR3 is 15 amino acids long. The germline gives CDR1 MDHEN, CDR2 SYDVKM. CDR3 amino acids: CASSWGTSGRDTQYF. The DNA for the CDR3 is TGTGCCAGCAGTTGGGGGACTAGCGGGAGGGATACGCAGTATTTT.

The gene calls are TRBV5-6 and TRBJ2-7; D gene uncertain. V was pared by 0 bases and J by 2 bases, with 12 bases between. The germline gives CDR1 SGHDT, CDR2 YYEEEE. This CDR3 region has 15 residues. The CDR3 nucleotides are TGTGCCAGCAGCTTGGCCCACGACGGAACCTACGAGCAGTACTTC. Amino acids: CASSLAHDGTYEQYF.

The V call is TRBV19, the J call TRBJ2-6; TRBD1 might be the D (5 bases). V shed 6 bases and J shed 1 base, with 10 bases lying between them. This CDR3 region has 15 residues. Germline CDR1 LNHDA, CDR2 SQIVND (reference sequence). The CDR3 spells CASRPRQSGANVLTF. The CDR3 nucleotides are TGTGCCAGTAGACCACGACAGTCTGGGGCCAACGTCCTGACTTTC.

This chain uses TRBV7-9 with TRBJ2-2; the D gene is possibly TRBD2 (6 bases). CDR3 length: 16 amino acids. From germline, CDR1 is SEHNR and CDR2 FQNEAQ (reference sequence). V was trimmed by 5 bases and J by 2 bases, leaving 15 bases between them. CDR3 sequence (DNA): TGTGCCAGCAGCCCCCGCGCGGGGTTAAACACCGGGGAGCTGTTTTTT. This encodes CASSPRAGLNTGELFF. The complete variable domain, with remaining parts taken from reference TRBV7-9 and TRBJ2-2, reads DTGVSQNPRHKITKRGQNVTFRCDPISEHNRLYWYRQTLGQGPEFLTYFQNEAQLEKSRLLSDRFSAERPKGSFSTLEIQRTEQGDSAMYLCASSPRAGLNTGELFFGEGSRLTVL.

The chain links TRBV9 to TRBJ2-2, with TRBD2 as a possible D gene (5 bases). The V and J ends lost 0 bases and 0 bases respectively, with 12 bases between them. The CDR3 contains 17 residues. The germline V gene has CDR1 SGDLS and CDR2 YYNGEE. DNA for the CDR3: TGTGCCAGCAGCGTAGCTCTACAACTAGCGAACACCGGGGAGCTGTTTTTT. Protein: CASSVALQLANTGELFF. Based on the CDR3 plus reference TRBV9 and TRBJ2-2, the full variable domain is DSGVTQTPKHLITATGQRVTLRCSPRSGDLSVYWYQQSLDQGLQFLIQYYNGEERAKGNILERFSAQQFPDLHSELNLSSLELGDSALYFCASSVALQLANTGELFFGEGSRLTVL.

The chain joins TRBV9 to TRBJ2-7; D could derive from TRBD1 or TRBD2 (6 bases each). Trimming pared 4 bases from V and 2 bases from J, leaving 16 bases between. CDR1 SGDLS and CDR2 YYNGEE come from the germline V gene. The CDR3 length is 15 residues. The CDR3 DNA follows: TGTGCCAGCAGCCCCGAGGGGGGACTGACCTACGAGCAGTACTTC. It codes for CASSPEGGLTYEQYF.

The genes are TRBV27 and TRBJ2-2; D not resolved. V was trimmed by 6 bases and J by 6 bases, leaving 14 bases between them. Germline V gene lookup returns CDR1 MNHEY and CDR2 SMNVEV (reference sequence). The CDR3 contains 14 residues. CDR3 residues: CASRELGSAGELFF. The CDR3 DNA reads as TGTGCCAGCAGGGAGCTGGGGTCGGCCGGGGAGCTGTTTTTT.

CDR3 DNA sequence: TGCGCCAGCAGCGCCGGGACTAGCGGATACTACGAGCAGTACTTC. The encoded protein is CASSAGTSGYYEQYF. The chain has TRBV5-1 and TRBJ2-7; TRBD2 aligns across 11 bases. The CDR3 runs 15 residues. Germline V gene lookup returns CDR1 SGHRS and CDR2 YFSETQ. Unmatched junction bases numbered 6, after V lost 4 bases and J lost 3 bases.

The rearrangement links TRBV4-1 to TRBJ2-3; the D is unclear. The germline gives CDR1 MGHRA, CDR2 YSYEKL. The CDR3 covers 13 residues. V lost 1 base and J lost 5, with 7 bases in between. The CDR3 bases are TGCGCCAGCAGCCAAGGTGATCAAGATACGCAGTATTTT. Translated, it gives CASSQGDQDTQYF.

The chain carries TRBV5-1 and TRBJ2-1; TRBD2 matches 14 bases. Germline values: CDR1 SGHRS, CDR2 YFSETQ. The CDR3 sequence is 19 residues long. The J segment lost 5 bases and the V segment lost 2 bases, leaving 12 bases of the junction unmatched. Here the CDR3 DNA reads TGCGCCAGCAGCTTACAGATCCCGGGACTAGCGGGAGTTCACAATGAGCAGTTCTTC. Its protein product is CASSLQIPGLAGVHNEQFF.

CDR3 residues: CAISESTAGTTYEQYF. For the CDR3, the DNA is TGTGCCATCAGTGAGTCGACCGCCGGGACCACCTACGAGCAGTACTTC. This sequence joins TRBV10-3 and TRBJ2-7; D tentatively reads TRBD1 or TRBD2 (5 bases each). V dropped 0 bases and J dropped 2 bases, with 14 bases sitting between them. The CDR3 has 16 amino acids. CDR1 is ENHRY, CDR2 SYGVKD, per germline.

The gene calls are TRBV27 and TRBJ2-1; the D gene is possibly TRBD2 (7 bases). This CDR3 has 12 amino acids. CDR1 and CDR2 (germline): MNHEY, SMNVEV (reference sequence). V gave up 10 bases and J gave up 9 bases, with 16 bases separating them. The chain's CDR3 is CAITLRGGEQFF. CDR3 coding DNA: TGTGCCATCACTCTTAGGGGGGGTGAGCAGTTCTTC.

J is TRBJ1-1 and V is TRBV11-3; no firm D call. Trimming stripped 5 bases from V and 2 bases from J, with 12 bases between. Germline V lookup: CDR1 SGHNT, CDR2 YENEEA. The CDR3 is made up of 14 amino acids. The CDR3 reads CASSDGVANTEAFF. The CDR3 DNA sequence: TGTGCCAGCAGCGATGGGGTCGCTAACACTGAAGCTTTCTTT.

V gene TRBV7-9 combines with J gene TRBJ2-7, with a tentative D call TRBD1 (6 bases). The ends were cut back, 7 bases at V and 9 bases at J, with 22 bases in the middle. This CDR3 comprises 14 residues. The germline gives CDR1 SEHNR, CDR2 FQNEAQ (reference sequence). The CDR3 DNA reads TGTGCCAGCACCTCACTGTTGGAACAGGGCTCGCAGTACTTC. Protein product: CASTSLLEQGSQYF. The variable domain in full, completed from reference TRBV7-9 and TRBJ2-7, reads DTGVSQNPRHKITKRGQNVTFRCDPISEHNRLYWYRQTLGQGPEFLTYFQNEAQLEKSRLLSDRFSAERPKGSFSTLEIQRTEQGDSAMYLCASTSLLEQGSQYFGPGTRLTVT.

This rearrangement joins TRBV7-9 to TRBJ2-2; 7 bases map to TRBD1. Germline CDR1 reads SEHNR; CDR2 reads FQNEAQ (reference sequence). The CDR3 loop spans 14 amino acids. V was clipped by 3 bases and J by 8 bases; unmatched bases: 6. CDR3 in amino acids: CASSFQGDQGELFF. CDR3 bases: TGTGCCAGCAGCTTTCAGGGGGATCAGGGGGAGCTGTTTTTT.

This clone was picked up one time. The chain joins TRBV10-3 to TRBJ2-5; a possible D gene is TRBD1 (5 bases). In germline, CDR1 is ENHRY, CDR2 SYGVKD. This CDR3 is 14 amino acids long. V gave up 3 bases and J gave up 2 bases, with 10 bases separating them. The CDR3 reads CAISDLDSQETQYF. The CDR3 region has the DNA TGTGCCATCAGTGACTTAGACAGTCAAGAGACCCAGTACTTC.

The J gene is TRBJ2-3, the V gene TRBV11-3, with D hard to call. V was clipped by 5 bases and J by 5 bases, with 11 bases between them. CDR1 is SGHNT and CDR2 is YENEEA in the germline V gene. The length of the CDR3 is 13 residues. CDR3 DNA: TGTGCCAGCAGCGACCGCTTAGAAGATACGCAGTATTTT. As protein: CASSDRLEDTQYF.

In its sample, this clone was seen once. V is TRBV28 and J is TRBJ2-7; 14 nucleotides align to TRBD2. The CDR3 is 16 amino acids. Unmatched junction bases numbered 13, after V lost 5 bases and J lost 10 bases. Germline CDR1 is MDHEN and CDR2 is SYDVKM. CDR3 protein: CASSPSSGTSGSKQYF. CDR3 coding DNA: TGTGCCAGCAGTCCATCCTCCGGGACTAGCGGGAGTAAACAGTACTTC.

This chain connects TRBV11-2 to TRBJ2-5; 8 bases line up with TRBD1. Germline CDR1 is SGHAT and CDR2 is FQNNGV. Trimming removed 4 bases from V and 4 bases from J; junction bases left unmatched: 8. The CDR3 extends over 15 amino acids. The CDR3 nucleotides are TGTGCCAGCAGCTCCCCCCAGACAGGGGTAGAGACCCAGTACTTC. Translation gives CASSSPQTGVETQYF.

This sequence joins TRBV25-1 and TRBJ1-1; D ambiguous. Trimming pared 3 bases from V and 4 bases from J, leaving 12 bases between. This CDR3 spans 14 amino acids. Germline CDR1 MGHDK, CDR2 SYGVNS. CDR3 nucleotide sequence: TGTGCCAGCAGTGAGGGTACTGTGGGCACTGAAGCTTTCTTT. Residues: CASSEGTVGTEAFF.

The chain uses TRBV9 and TRBJ2-5; tentative D call: TRBD1 (6 bases). Germline V CDR1 and CDR2: SGDLS, YYNGEE. Trimming pared 2 bases from V and 3 bases from J, leaving 11 bases between. This CDR3 has 14 amino acids. CDR3 residues: CASSVGTNEETQYF. DNA for the CDR3: TGTGCCAGCAGCGTCGGGACAAACGAAGAGACCCAGTACTTC.

V and J are TRBV7-2 and TRBJ1-4; 7 positions agree with TRBD1. After removal of 5 bases from V and 3 bases from J, the junction contained 9 bases not matched to a gene. The CDR3 is 16 residues long. Per the germline V gene, CDR1 is SGHTA and CDR2 is FQGNSA. CDR3 sequence (DNA): TGTGCCAGCAGCACTTGGACAGGCGCACCTAATGAAAAACTGTTTTTT. Translated: CASSTWTGAPNEKLFF.

The chain joins TRBV27 to TRBJ1-1; D possibly corresponds to TRBD1 (6 bases). Germline V CDR1 and CDR2: MNHEY, SMNVEV (reference sequence). Trimming cost V 5 bases and J 0 bases, with 16 bases left between them. There are 16 residues in the CDR3. The CDR3: CASSIGQIKMNTEAFF. The CDR3, as DNA: TGTGCCAGCAGTATCGGACAGATTAAGATGAACACTGAAGCTTTCTTT.

This chain links TRBV5-5 with TRBJ2-3, with TRBD2 matching 8 bases. The CDR3 is 11 amino acids. The V and J ends lost 3 bases and 10 bases, in that order; junction bases with no gene match: 1. CDR1 is SGHKS, CDR2 YYEKEE, per germline (reference sequence). CDR3 sequence (DNA): TGTGCCAGCAGCTCGGGGGGGCCGCAGTATTTT. Residues: CASSSGGPQYF.

V is TRBV27 and J is TRBJ2-3; 8 bases agree with TRBD1. The V gene end was trimmed by 3 bases and the J gene end by 5 bases; junction bases not matched to a gene: 4. Germline CDR1 and CDR2: MNHEY and SMNVEV (reference sequence). The CDR3 consists of 14 residues. CDR3 sequence: CASSLQQGEDTQYF. Written as DNA, the CDR3 is TGTGCCAGCAGTTTGCAACAGGGGGAAGATACGCAGTATTTT.

This rearrangement joins TRBV4-1 to TRBJ1-1; D is possibly TRBD1 (5 bases). The CDR3 has 13 amino acids. In germline, CDR1 is MGHRA, CDR2 YSYEKL. The V gene lost 0 bases and the J gene lost 7 bases, with 9 bases spanning the gap. CDR3: CASSQDSRGEAFF. The CDR3 DNA is TGCGCCAGCAGCCAAGACTCGAGGGGTGAAGCTTTCTTT.

With respect to this clone: One junction end disagrees with the germline gene, perhaps due to a read error. This chain connects TRBV13 to TRBJ2-7; D remains ambiguous. This CDR3 has 13 residues. Per germline, CDR1 PRHDT and CDR2 FYEKMQ (reference sequence). DNA of the CDR3: TGTGCCAGCAGTTTAGGACCACTCTACGAGCAGTACTTC. Translated, it gives CASSLGPLYEQYF.

V and J are TRBV6-5 and TRBJ2-2, with D hard to call. This CDR3 has 11 amino acids. The ends were cut back, 6 bases at V and 5 bases at J, with 4 bases in the middle. Germline CDR1 MNHEY, CDR2 SVGAGI. The CDR3, as DNA: TGTGCCAGCAGATCTACCGGGGAGCTGTTTTTT. Encoded protein: CASRSTGELFF.

This clone was counted once. Here the CDR3 DNA reads TGTGCCATCAGTCCACCGACAGCCGAGCAGTACTTC. Its protein is CAISPPTAEQYF. The V gene is TRBV10-3, the J gene TRBJ2-7; the D gene is possibly TRBD1 (5 bases). This CDR3 has 12 amino acids. V was clipped by 5 bases and J by 6 bases, with 11 bases between them. The germline CDR1 and CDR2 sequences are ENHRY and SYGVKD.

The V gene is TRBV29-1, the J gene TRBJ2-1, with TRBD2 as a possible D gene (6 bases). Germline V gene sequence: CDR1 SQVTM, CDR2 ANQGSEA. With 5 bases removed from V and 9 bases from J, the gap between germline ends came to 14 bases. This CDR3 is 12 amino acids long. In DNA form, the CDR3 reads TGCAGCGTTACTCGACTAGAGGTTGAGCAGTTCTTC. Amino acids: CSVTRLEVEQFF.